This T cell receptor (beta chain) was found in a study of blood T cell repertoires in COVID-19. Study information: Samples of COVID-19 (acute and convalescent) were obtained from the United States, Italy and Spain. PBMCs, B-cell-depleted T cells, or T cells provided the cDNA or gDNA that made up the material.

With respect to this clone: The identical CDR3 is also encoded by other nucleotide sequences in the sample.

The V gene lost 6 bases and the J gene lost 5 bases, with 10 bases spanning the gap. The CDR3 consists of 12 residues. Germline CDR1 is KGHSH and CDR2 is LQKENI. The authors' processing: Amplified reference gene primers provided the basis for estimating nucleated cell counts. The protocol was immunoSEQ multiplex PCR, while the TCRdb copy is restricted to in-frame clones and leaves out a portion. That table is the source of V, J and clone size, and D and trimming were worked out from the DNA. The sample holds about 210,000 clones, roughly nine tenths seen once. Sequencing was performed on peripheral blood. This chain connects TRBV18 to TRBJ2-5, with D perhaps TRBD2 (5 bases). The TCR originated in a woman in her 70s with acute or convalescent COVID-19. CDR3 nucleotides: TGTGCCAGCTCGCCCGAGCGGGAGACCCAGTACTTC. Amino acid sequence: CASSPERETQYF.